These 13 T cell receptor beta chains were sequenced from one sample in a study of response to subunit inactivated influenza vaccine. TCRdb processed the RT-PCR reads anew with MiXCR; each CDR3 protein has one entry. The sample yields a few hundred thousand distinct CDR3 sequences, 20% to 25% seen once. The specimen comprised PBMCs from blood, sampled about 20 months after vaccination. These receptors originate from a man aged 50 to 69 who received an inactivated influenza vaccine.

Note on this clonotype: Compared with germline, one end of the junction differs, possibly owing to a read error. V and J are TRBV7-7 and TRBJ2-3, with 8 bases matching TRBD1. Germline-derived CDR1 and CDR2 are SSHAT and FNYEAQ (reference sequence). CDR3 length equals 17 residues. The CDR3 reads CASSLGVTGAGTDTQYF. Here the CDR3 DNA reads TGTGCTAGCAGCTTAGGAGTGACAGGGGCGGGAACAGATACGCAGTATTTT.

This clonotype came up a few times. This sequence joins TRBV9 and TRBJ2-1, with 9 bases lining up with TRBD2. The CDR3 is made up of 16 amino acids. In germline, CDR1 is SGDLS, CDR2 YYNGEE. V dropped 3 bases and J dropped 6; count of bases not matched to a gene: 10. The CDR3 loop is CASSATSGWTFNEQFF. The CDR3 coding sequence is TGTGCCAGCAGCGCCACTAGCGGGTGGACTTTCAATGAGCAGTTCTTC.

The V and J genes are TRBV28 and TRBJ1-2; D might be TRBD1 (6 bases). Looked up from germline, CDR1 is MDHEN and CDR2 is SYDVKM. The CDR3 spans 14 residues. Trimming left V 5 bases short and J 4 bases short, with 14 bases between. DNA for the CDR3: TGTGCCAGCAGTGGGCAGGGGAGTTTCTATGGCTACACCTTC. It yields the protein CASSGQGSFYGYTF.

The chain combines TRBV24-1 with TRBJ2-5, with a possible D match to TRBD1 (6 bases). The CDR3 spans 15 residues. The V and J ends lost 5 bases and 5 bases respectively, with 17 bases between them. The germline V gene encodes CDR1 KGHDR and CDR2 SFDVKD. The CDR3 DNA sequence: TGTGCCACCAGTGGAGGGACAAGGGGTAGGGAGACCCAGTACTTC. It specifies CATSGGTRGRETQYF.

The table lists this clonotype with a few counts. The CDR3, as DNA: TGCGCCAGCAGCTCTGGACAGGGATTTACCTATGGCTACACCTTC. Its translation: CASSSGQGFTYGYTF. This rearrangement joins TRBV5-1 to TRBJ1-2; 8 bases match TRBD1. Germline CDR1 is SGHRS and CDR2 is YFSETQ. The CDR3 spans 15 residues. V shed 3 bases, J shed 4 bases, and the junction held 8 bases outside the gene matches. The variable domain in full, completed from reference TRBV5-1 and TRBJ1-2, reads KAGVTQTPRYLIKTRGQQVTLSCSPISGHRSVSWYQQTPGQGLQFLFEYFSETQRNKGNFPGRFSGRQFSNSRSEMNVSTLELGDSALYLCASSSGQGFTYGYTFGSGTRLTVV.

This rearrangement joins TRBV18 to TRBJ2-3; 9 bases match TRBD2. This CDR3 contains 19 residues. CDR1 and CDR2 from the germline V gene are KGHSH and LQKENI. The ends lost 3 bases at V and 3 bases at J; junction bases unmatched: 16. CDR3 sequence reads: CASSPVTSGHGAETDTQYF. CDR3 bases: TGTGCCAGCTCACCTGTGACTAGCGGACATGGGGCCGAGACAGATACGCAGTATTTT.

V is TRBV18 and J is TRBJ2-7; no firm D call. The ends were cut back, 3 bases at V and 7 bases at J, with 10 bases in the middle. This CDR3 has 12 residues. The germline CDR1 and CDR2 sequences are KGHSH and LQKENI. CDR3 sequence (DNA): TGTGCCAGCTCACCGAACTGGATGGAGCAGTACTTC. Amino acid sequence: CASSPNWMEQYF.

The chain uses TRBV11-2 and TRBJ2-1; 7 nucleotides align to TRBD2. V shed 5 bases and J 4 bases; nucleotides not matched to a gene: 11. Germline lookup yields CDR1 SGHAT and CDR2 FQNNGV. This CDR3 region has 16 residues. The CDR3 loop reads CASSLLSSGVYNEQFF. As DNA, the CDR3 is TGTGCCAGCAGCCTTCTCTCTAGCGGCGTTTACAATGAGCAGTTCTTC.

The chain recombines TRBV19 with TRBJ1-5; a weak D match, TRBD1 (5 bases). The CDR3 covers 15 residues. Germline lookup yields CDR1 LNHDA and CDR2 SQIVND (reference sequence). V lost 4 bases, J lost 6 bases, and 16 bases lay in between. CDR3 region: CASSTSRDVSQPQHF. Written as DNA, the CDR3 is TGTGCCAGTAGTACTAGCCGGGACGTAAGTCAGCCCCAGCATTTT.

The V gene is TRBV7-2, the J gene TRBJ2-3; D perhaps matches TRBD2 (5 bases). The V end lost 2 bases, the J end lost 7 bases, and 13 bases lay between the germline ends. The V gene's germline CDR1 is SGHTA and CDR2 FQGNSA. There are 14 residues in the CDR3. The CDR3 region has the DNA TGTGCCAGCAGCTTAACCCCTAGCCACAATACGCAGTATTTT. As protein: CASSLTPSHNTQYF.

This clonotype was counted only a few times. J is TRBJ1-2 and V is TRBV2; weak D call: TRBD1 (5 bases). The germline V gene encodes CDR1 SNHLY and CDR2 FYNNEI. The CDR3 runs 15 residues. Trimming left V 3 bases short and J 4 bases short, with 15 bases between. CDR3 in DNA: TGTGCCAGCAGTGACAGACAGTTAGGGATCTATGGCTACACCTTC. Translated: CASSDRQLGIYGYTF. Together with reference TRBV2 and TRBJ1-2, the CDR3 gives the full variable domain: EPEVTQTPSHQVTQMGQEVILRCVPISNHLYFYWYRQILGQKVEFLVSFYNNEISEKSEIFDDQFSVERPDGSNFTLKIRSTKLEDSAMYFCASSDRQLGIYGYTFGSGTRLTVV.

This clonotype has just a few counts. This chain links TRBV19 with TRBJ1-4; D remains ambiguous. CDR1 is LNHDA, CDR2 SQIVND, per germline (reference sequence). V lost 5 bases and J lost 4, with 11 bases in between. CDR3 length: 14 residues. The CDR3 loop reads CASSHGRFNEKLFF. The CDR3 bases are TGTGCCAGTAGTCACGGACGGTTTAATGAAAAACTGTTTTTT.

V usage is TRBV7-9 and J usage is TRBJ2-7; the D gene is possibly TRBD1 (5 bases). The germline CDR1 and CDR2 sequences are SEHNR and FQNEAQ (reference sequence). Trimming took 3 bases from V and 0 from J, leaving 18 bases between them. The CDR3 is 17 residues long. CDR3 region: CASSFVRAARSSYEQYF. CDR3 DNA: TGTGCCAGCAGCTTCGTCAGGGCAGCTAGGAGCTCCTACGAGCAGTACTTC.